This is a list of T cell receptor beta chains from one sample in a study of shared clonotypes between healthy human individuals. The method was immunoSEQ multiplex PCR; TCRdb's version includes in-frame clones alone and lacks a portion of them. The sample records 2.5 million or so clones, about 92% being singletons. The sequenced sample consisted of naive CD4+ T cells sorted from blood. The source of these receptors is a man between 18 and 35 years old in good health. The CDR3 runs from the conserved cysteine through the conserved F or W. The D gene is left open where the match is weak. Rows may omit the clone size; those that give it use once, few, many or a size class.

>-|-|TRBV7-6|TRBJ2-3|12
CASSAGPVVAYF
TGTGCCAGCAGCGCCGGACCAGTCGTCGCTTATTTT
>-|once|TRBV5-8|TRBJ1-1|15
CASGEQNRADTEAFF
TGTGCCAGCGGCGAACAAAACAGGGCGGACACTGAAGCTTTCTTT
>-|few|TRBV5-1|TRBJ1-2|13
CASSLVAGYGYTF
TGCGCCAGCAGCTTGGTCGCGGGGTATGGCTACACCTTC
>-|few|TRBV6-1|TRBJ2-1|16
CASSEPASGSYNEQFF
TGTGCCAGCAGTGAACCGGCTTCGGGATCCTACAATGAGCAGTTCTTC
>-|-|TRBV6-5|TRBJ2-2|15
CASSYGGKGTGELFF
TGTGCCAGCAGTTACGGGGGGAAGGGCACCGGGGAGCTGTTTTTT
>-|-|TRBV7-9|TRBJ2-3|15
CASSLAQATPDTQYF
TGTGCCAGCAGCTTAGCACAAGCGACACCAGATACGCAGTATTTT
>-|-|TRBV7-8|TRBJ2-2|14
CASSRGLSTGELFF
TGTGCCAGCAGCCGGGGGCTTTCCACCGGGGAGCTGTTTTTT
>-|-|TRBV27|TRBJ1-6|14
CASSFSTYNSPLHF
TGTGCCAGCAGTTTCAGCACTTATAATTCACCCCTCCACTTT
>TRBD2|-|TRBV5-1|TRBJ2-3|14
CASTSGEFTDTQYF
TGCGCCAGTACTAGCGGGGAGTTCACAGATACGCAGTATTTT
>TRBD1|few|TRBV2|TRBJ1-6|13
CASTGQGNSPLHF
TGTGCCAGCACGGGACAGGGAAATTCACCCCTCCACTTT
>-|-|TRBV2|TRBJ2-7|12
CASSPSSYEQYF
TGTGCCAGCAGCCCTAGTTCCTACGAGCAGTACTTC
>-|-|TRBV10-3|TRBJ1-4|13
CAISEGAWGELFF
TGTGCCATCAGTGAGGGTGCCTGGGGTGAACTGTTTTTT
>-|once|TRBV6-5|TRBJ1-1|13
CASSRVRDTEAFF
TGTGCCAGCAGTCGAGTCCGGGACACTGAAGCTTTCTTT
>TRBD1|-|TRBV27|TRBJ2-1|16
CASSHRQGGFRNEQFF
TGTGCCAGCAGCCACAGACAGGGTGGTTTCCGCAATGAGCAGTTCTTC
>-|-|TRBV28|TRBJ2-6|14
CASTPLQGANVLTF
TGTGCCAGCACACCCCTTCAGGGGGCCAACGTCCTGACTTTC
>TRBD2|-|TRBV29-1|TRBJ2-1|15
CSVETSVKTYNEQFF
TGCAGCGTTGAAACTAGCGTTAAGACCTACAATGAGCAGTTCTTC
>-|-|TRBV7-9|TRBJ2-3|12
CASSQKSDTQYF
TGTGCCAGCAGCCAGAAGTCAGATACGCAGTATTTT
>-|-|TRBV5-1|TRBJ1-2|14
CASSLSADRAGYTF
TGCGCCAGCAGCTTGTCGGCAGACCGCGCCGGCTACACCTTC
>-|-|TRBV7-9|TRBJ1-2|14
CASSLQGPVGGYTF
TGTGCCAGCAGCCTACAGGGCCCCGTCGGGGGCTACACCTTC
>TRBD2|-|TRBV15|TRBJ2-7|13
CATSFGRYYEQYF
TGTGCCACCAGCTTCGGGAGGTACTACGAGCAGTACTTC
>TRBD2|-|TRBV11-2|TRBJ2-3|15
CASSGGGTSDYTQYF
TGTGCCAGCAGCGGGGGAGGGACTAGCGACTATACGCAGTATTTT
>-|-|TRBV5-5|TRBJ2-2|19
CASSPVRGGPGKNTGELFF
TGTGCCAGCAGCCCAGTCCGCGGGGGCCCCGGAAAGAACACCGGGGAGCTGTTTTTT
>-|-|TRBV10-3|TRBJ1-2|14
CAISAGPGNYGYTF
TGTGCCATCAGTGCGGGGCCCGGAAACTATGGCTACACCTTC
>-|-|TRBV6-1|TRBJ1-2|15
CASSEVGQGGYGYTF
TGTGCCAGCAGTGAAGTAGGGCAGGGAGGTTATGGCTACACCTTC
>-|-|TRBV19|TRBJ1-1|13
CASTRTGNTEAFF
TGTGCCAGTACCCGAACAGGGAACACTGAAGCTTTCTTT
>-|-|TRBV4-2|TRBJ2-3|13
CASSQDKVDTQYF
TGTGCCAGCAGCCAAGATAAGGTGGATACGCAGTATTTT
>TRBD2|-|TRBV25-1|TRBJ2-1|15
CASSELGLAGDEQFF
TGTGCCAGCAGTGAATTGGGACTAGCGGGAGATGAGCAGTTCTTC
>-|once|TRBV2|TRBJ2-1|15
CASSGEVIRGNEQFF
TGTGCCAGCAGTGGGGAGGTGATTAGGGGCAATGAGCAGTTCTTC
>-|-|TRBV30|TRBJ1-2|15
CAWTLKGVINYGYTF
TGTGCCTGGACCTTGAAAGGGGTTATTAACTATGGCTACACCTTC
>-|-|TRBV18|TRBJ1-5|15
CASSPGYGGNQPQHF
TGTGCCAGCTCACCAGGGTATGGCGGCAATCAGCCCCAGCATTTT
>-|-|TRBV15|TRBJ2-7|15
CATSRDASLSYEQYF
TGTGCCACCAGCAGAGATGCATCCCTCTCCTACGAGCAGTACTTC
>-|few|TRBV19|TRBJ2-2|14
CASSDLGFTGELFF
TGTGCCAGTAGCGACCTGGGTTTCACCGGGGAGCTGTTTTTT
>-|few|TRBV11-1|TRBJ1-1|13
CASSLDVSTEAFF
TGTGCCAGCAGCTTGGATGTGTCCACTGAAGCTTTCTTT
>-|-|TRBV5-1|TRBJ1-6|15
CASSLEQTGSGPLHF
TGCGCCAGCAGCTTGGAACAGACTGGGAGTGGACCCCTCCACTTT
>-|-|TRBV29-1|TRBJ2-7|15
CSVGSTGTRRAEQYF
TGCAGCGTAGGAAGTACCGGGACACGGAGGGCCGAGCAGTACTTC
>-|-|TRBV5-1|TRBJ2-7|15
CASSLGATASYEQYF
TGCGCCAGCAGCTTGGGGGCTACGGCGTCCTACGAGCAGTACTTC
>TRBD1|-|TRBV5-6|TRBJ2-1|16
CASSHQQGVVYNEQFF
TGTGCCAGCAGCCATCAACAGGGGGTCGTCTACAATGAGCAGTTCTTC
>TRBD2|once|TRBV7-2|TRBJ2-7|15
CASTRAGGASYEQYF
TGTGCCAGCACCCGAGCGGGGGGAGCTTCCTACGAGCAGTACTTC
>-|few|TRBV2|TRBJ2-2|16
CASRARGNERTGELFF
TGTGCCAGCAGGGCCAGAGGCAACGAACGCACCGGGGAGCTGTTTTTT
>-|-|TRBV15|TRBJ2-1|14
CATSALASYNEQFF
TGTGCCACCAGTGCGCTAGCGTCCTACAATGAGCAGTTCTTC
>-|-|TRBV6-5|TRBJ1-3|14
CASSYGAPGNTIYF
TGTGCCAGCAGTTACGGGGCCCCTGGAAACACCATATATTTT
>TRBD2|once|TRBV6-4|TRBJ2-7|14
CASSEIAGVGEQYF
TGTGCCAGCAGTGAAATAGCGGGAGTAGGCGAGCAGTACTTC
>-|-|TRBV7-2|TRBJ2-2|12
CASSIRTGELFF
TGTGCCAGCAGCATCCGGACCGGGGAGCTGTTTTTT
>-|-|TRBV7-9|TRBJ2-2|13
CASSFQGTGELFF
TGTGCCAGCAGCTTTCAAGGGACGGGGGAGCTGTTTTTT
>-|-|TRBV10-3|TRBJ1-1|15
CAISGGTTRTAEAFF
TGTGCCATCAGTGGAGGGACGACTAGAACGGCTGAAGCTTTCTTT
>-|-|TRBV30|TRBJ1-3|12
CAWSVRGNTIYF
TGTGCCTGGAGTGTACGAGGGAACACCATATATTTT
>TRBD1|-|TRBV28|TRBJ1-2|14
CASSFGQGDYGYTF
TGTGCCAGCAGTTTCGGACAGGGGGACTATGGCTACACCTTC
>TRBD1|-|TRBV7-9|TRBJ1-6|15
CASSDNRGGNSPLHF
TGTGCCAGCAGCGATAACAGGGGCGGCAATTCACCCCTCCACTTT
>TRBD1|-|TRBV9|TRBJ2-5|16
CASSVAGGRGPETQYF
TGTGCCAGCAGCGTAGCAGGTGGCAGGGGGCCAGAGACCCAGTACTTC
>-|-|TRBV7-9|TRBJ1-1|12
CASSIENTEAFF
TGTGCCAGCAGCATAGAGAACACTGAAGCTTTCTTT
>-|-|TRBV6-7|TRBJ1-5|16
CASSYSMYRANQPQHF
TGTGCCAGCAGTTACTCGATGTACAGGGCCAATCAGCCCCAGCATTTT
>-|-|TRBV27|TRBJ2-7|14
CASSLGTPRSEQYF
TGTGCCAGCAGTTTAGGGACTCCTCGGTCCGAGCAGTACTTC
>-|-|TRBV5-8|TRBJ1-1|15
CASSLVKIMNTEAFF
TGTGCCAGCAGCTTGGTAAAGATCATGAACACTGAAGCTTTCTTT
>-|-|TRBV5-1|TRBJ2-5|13
CASSLRLVETQYF
TGCGCCAGCAGCTTGCGCCTAGTGGAGACCCAGTACTTC
>-|-|TRBV6-1|TRBJ1-5|15
CASSEGGQGGQPQHF
TGTGCCAGCAGTGAAGGAGGGCAGGGTGGACAGCCCCAGCATTTT
>-|-|TRBV30|TRBJ1-1|12
CAWSRQITEAFF
TGTGCCTGGAGTCGACAGATCACTGAAGCTTTCTTT
>TRBD2|-|TRBV18|TRBJ2-1|17
CASSEWGSKSGRNEQFF
TGTGCCAGCTCAGAATGGGGAAGCAAGAGCGGGAGGAATGAGCAGTTCTTC
>-|-|TRBV7-9|TRBJ2-7|14
CASSLAGAEWEQYF
TGTGCCAGCAGCTTAGCGGGTGCCGAATGGGAGCAGTACTTC
>TRBD1|-|TRBV5-1|TRBJ2-7|15
CASSRTGDSSYEQYF
TGCGCCAGCAGCCGGACAGGGGACAGCTCCTACGAGCAGTACTTC
>TRBD1|once|TRBV4-1|TRBJ1-2|17
CASSQGPGTGRGDGYTF
TGCGCCAGCAGCCAAGGGCCCGGGACAGGGAGGGGGGATGGCTACACCTTC